This T cell receptor (beta chain) emerged from a study of breast tumors, draining lymph nodes, adjacent tissues. TCRdb independently ran MiXCR on the multiplex PCR reads; one entry per CDR3 protein. The table has about 200,000 distinct CDR3 sequences, around 35% seen once. Breast cancer patients provided tissue from their axillary draining lymph nodes. CDR1 MNHNY and CDR2 SVGAGI come from the germline V gene (reference sequence). V was clipped by 4 bases and J by 5 bases, with 11 bases between them. This CDR3 has 13 amino acids. The sample taken for sequencing was axillary lymph node tissue. The genes are TRBV6-6 and TRBJ1-1, with D tentatively TRBD1 (5 bases). The clonotype was recovered from a female donor with breast cancer. Some clones in this sample may be carry-over from other donors' samples. CDR3 residues: CASSLGEATEAFF. The CDR3 DNA sequence: TGTGCCAGCAGTTTAGGGGAGGCGACTGAAGCTTTCTTT.